This TCR beta chain was sequenced in a study of CD8+ T cells in alopecia areata. At the level of the study: Twice daily, treated patients received 5 to 10 mg of oral tofacitinib. Dosing with tofacitinib proceeded for 6 to 18 months, followed by 6 months off drug.

The study's findings and limits: Lesional tissue from the scalp (especially in alopecia totalis/universalis) showed higher clonality than normal scalp.

On this clone itself: The target antigen is unknown.

The ends were cut back, 3 bases at V and 8 bases at J, with 7 bases in the middle. The CDR3 covers 11 residues. Per the germline V gene, CDR1 is SNHLY and CDR2 is FYNNEI. Sequencing relied on a cDNA template that was reverse transcribed from extracted RNA. Data came from immunoSEQ multiplex PCR; TCRdb stores just in-frame clones and leaves some out. Counted here are 150,000 to 190,000 clones, 40% to 60% occurring once; the ten biggest clones make up 19%. As part of sample collection, lesional scalp punch biopsies and peripheral blood were taken from alopecia areata patients. This receptor was identified in a human donor with alopecia areata. The specimen comprised CD8+ T cells sorted from blood, sampled at week 0. This chain links TRBV2 with TRBJ1-2, with a possible D match to TRBD1 (5 bases). CDR3 amino acids: CASSDRAGYTF. CDR3 bases: TGTGCCAGCAGTGACAGGGCGGGCTACACCTTC.